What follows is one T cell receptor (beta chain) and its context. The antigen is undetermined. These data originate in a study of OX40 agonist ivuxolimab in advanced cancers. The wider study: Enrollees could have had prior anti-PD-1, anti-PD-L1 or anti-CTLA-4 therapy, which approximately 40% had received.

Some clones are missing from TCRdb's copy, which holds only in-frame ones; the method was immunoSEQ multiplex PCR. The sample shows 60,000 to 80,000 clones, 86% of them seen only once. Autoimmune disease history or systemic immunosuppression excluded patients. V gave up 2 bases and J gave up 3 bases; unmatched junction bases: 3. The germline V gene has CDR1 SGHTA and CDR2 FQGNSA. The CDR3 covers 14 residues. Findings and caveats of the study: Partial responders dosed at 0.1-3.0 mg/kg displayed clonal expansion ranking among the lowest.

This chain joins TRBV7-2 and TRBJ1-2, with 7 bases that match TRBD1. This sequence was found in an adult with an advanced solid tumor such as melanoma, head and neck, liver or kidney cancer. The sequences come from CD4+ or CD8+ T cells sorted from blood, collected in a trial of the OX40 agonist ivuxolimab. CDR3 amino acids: CASSLLTGYYGYTF. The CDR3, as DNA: TGTGCCAGCAGCTTACTGACAGGGTACTATGGCTACACCTTC.